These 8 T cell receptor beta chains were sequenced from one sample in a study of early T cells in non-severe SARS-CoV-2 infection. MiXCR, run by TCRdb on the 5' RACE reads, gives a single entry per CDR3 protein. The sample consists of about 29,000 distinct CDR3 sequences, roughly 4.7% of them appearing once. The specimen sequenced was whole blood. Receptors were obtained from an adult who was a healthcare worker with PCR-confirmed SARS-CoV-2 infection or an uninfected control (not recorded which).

The CDR3 DNA is TGTGCCGGGTCTCTCATGGATCACGAGCAGTACTTC. It is translated as CAGSLMDHEQYF. The chain is built from TRBV21-1 and TRBJ2-7. TRBV21-1 is a recognized pseudogene. The CDR3 runs to 12 residues.

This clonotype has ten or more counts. Here the CDR3 reads CASSQGTLPGYGYTF. In nucleotides, the CDR3 is TGTGCCAGCAGCCAAGGCACTTTACCGGGCTATGGCTACACCTTC. The V call is TRBV14, the J call TRBJ1-2, with D unclear. The V gene lost 1 base and the J gene lost 4 bases, with 13 bases spanning the gap. This CDR3 contains 15 residues. The germline gives CDR1 SGHDN, CDR2 FVKESK.

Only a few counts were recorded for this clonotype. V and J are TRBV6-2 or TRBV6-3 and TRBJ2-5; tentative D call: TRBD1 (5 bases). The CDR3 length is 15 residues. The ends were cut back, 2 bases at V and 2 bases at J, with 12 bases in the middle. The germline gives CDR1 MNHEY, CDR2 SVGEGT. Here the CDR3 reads CASSYRVNRQETQYF. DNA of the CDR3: TGTGCCAGCAGTTACAGGGTCAACAGGCAAGAGACCCAGTACTTC.

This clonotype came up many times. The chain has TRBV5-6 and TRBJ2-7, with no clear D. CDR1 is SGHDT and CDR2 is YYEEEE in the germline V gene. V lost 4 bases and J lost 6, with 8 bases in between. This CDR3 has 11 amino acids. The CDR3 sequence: CASSRYAEQYF. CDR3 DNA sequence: TGTGCCAGCAGCCGATATGCCGAGCAGTACTTC.

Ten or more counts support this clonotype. This CDR3 reads CASRDGHSGNTIYF. CDR3 DNA: TGTGCCAGTCGAGACGGACACTCTGGAAACACCATATATTTT. The chain is built from TRBV19 and TRBJ1-3; possible D gene TRBD1, 5 bases. The CDR3 spans 14 residues. Looked up from germline, CDR1 is LNHDA and CDR2 is SQIVND (reference sequence). Trimming left V 8 bases short and J 0 bases short, with 11 bases between.

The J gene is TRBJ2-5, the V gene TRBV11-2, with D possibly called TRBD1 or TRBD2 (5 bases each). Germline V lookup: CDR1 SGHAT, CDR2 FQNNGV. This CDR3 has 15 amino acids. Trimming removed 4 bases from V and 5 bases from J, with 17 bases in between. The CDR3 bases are TGTGCCAGCAGCTCAGGATCCGGGGCTCGGGAGACCCAGTACTTC. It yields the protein CASSSGSGARETQYF.

The CDR3 coding sequence is TGCGCCAGCAGCGAGAGACTAGCGGGGGCAGGGAACACCGGGGAGCTGTTTTTT. This codes for CASSERLAGAGNTGELFF. The gene calls are TRBV5-1 and TRBJ2-2; 12 bases are a match to TRBD2. Germline V gene lookup returns CDR1 SGHRS and CDR2 YFSETQ. V trimming: 4 bases; J trimming: 1 base; junction bases outside the gene matches: 8. CDR3 length: 18 residues.

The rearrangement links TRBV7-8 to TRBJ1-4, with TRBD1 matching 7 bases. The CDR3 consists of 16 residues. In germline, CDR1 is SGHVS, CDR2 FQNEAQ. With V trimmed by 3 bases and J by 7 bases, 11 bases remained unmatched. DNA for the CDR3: TGTGCCAGCAGCTTGACCCAGACAGGGCTAAGTGAAAAACTGTTTTTT. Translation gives CASSLTQTGLSEKLFF.